The clone carrying this TCR beta chain was observed many times. This entry is derived from a study of lung T cells in sarcoidosis with Löfgren's syndrome. The V and J ends lost 3 bases and 4 bases, in that order; junction bases with no gene match: 11. This CDR3 contains 16 residues. Germline CDR1 and CDR2: DFQATT and SNEGSKA (reference sequence). TCRdb called the reads again in MiXCR, with one record for every CDR3 protein. The data contain approximately 20,000 distinct CDR3 sequences, 21% of them seen just once; the ten biggest clones take up 0.75% to 0.95%. The sample comprised CD4+ T cells from bronchoalveolar lavage. The sequence derives from a human donor with sarcoidosis (Löfgren's syndrome or another form), or a control subject (not recorded which). This chain links TRBV20-1 with TRBJ2-1; TRBD2 matches 8 bases. The CDR3 DNA reads TGCAGTGCTAGGTTCGGTTCTAGCGGGCGATACAATGAGCAGTTCTTC. Its translation: CSARFGSSGRYNEQFF.